This T cell receptor (beta chain) was captured by sequencing in a study of blood T cell repertoires in COVID-19. Overall study context: Samples representing acute and convalescent COVID-19 were sourced from the United States, Italy and Spain. T cells, B-cell-depleted T cells, or PBMCs provided the cDNA or gDNA that served as material.

TCRdb's copy holds only in-frame clones and misses some; the assay was immunoSEQ multiplex PCR. The table shows some 120,000 clones, with about 92% occurring only once. Germline trimming cut 0 bases from V and 2 bases from J; bases unmatched to any gene: 4. Germline V gene lookup returns CDR1 SGDLS and CDR2 YYNGEE. This CDR3 region has 15 residues. The sample taken for sequencing was peripheral blood. The genes are TRBV9 and TRBJ2-7; 8 positions agree with TRBD2. The origin of this receptor is a man aged 45-65 years with active COVID-19. The CDR3 spells CASSVAGGLTYEQYF. DNA for the CDR3: TGTGCCAGCAGCGTAGCGGGGGGGCTTACCTACGAGCAGTACTTC.